This TCR beta chain was observed in a study of PD-L1 blockade in urothelial cancer. Study in general: Once treatment had started, blood was analyzed at 3 weeks (second dose) and again at 6 weeks. Peripheral blood specimens exhibited a median yield of about 140,000 T cells. Study findings and constraints: Below-median pretreatment blood TCR clonality predicted better survival. Tumor-linked clones in blood grew more by 3 weeks in durable-benefit patients.

With respect to this clone: Its antigen is not identified.

Time point reported: peripheral blood 6 weeks after treatment start. This CDR3 is 14 amino acids long. From germline, CDR1 is SEHNR and CDR2 FQNEAQ (reference sequence). Trimming took 3 bases from V and 7 from J; bases not matched to a gene: 8. Clones were read by immunoSEQ multiplex PCR, and TCRdb kept only the in-frame ones, dropping some. The table shows approximately 110,000 clones, with around 93% occurring only once. The sequence was obtained from a man aged 55-75 years with urothelial cancer. V and J are TRBV7-9 and TRBJ2-7; 8 bases match TRBD1. Material: PBMCs, obtained around atezolizumab (anti-PD-L1) treatment. The CDR3 is CASSLAQGAREQYF. CDR3 coding DNA: TGTGCCAGCAGCTTGGCGCAGGGGGCAAGGGAGCAGTACTTC.